The TCR beta chain under discussion was sequenced for a study of blood T cell repertoires in COVID-19. Sequencing was performed with immunoSEQ multiplex PCR; in TCRdb, only in-frame clones are kept and a portion is missing. The sample lists some 250,000 clones; about 90% were seen once. The germline gives CDR1 MGHDK, CDR2 SYGVNS. Trimming took off 4 bases at V and 0 bases at J, with 12 bases between the two ends. This CDR3 comprises 15 residues. The sequenced sample consisted of PBMCs or T cells enriched from blood (not recorded which). The V and J genes are TRBV25-1 and TRBJ1-2; D call uncertain. The source is a human donor in a cohort exposed to, infected with or recovered from COVID-19 (not recorded which). The donor label of this sample is uncertain. CDR3 coding DNA: TGTGCCAGCAGTGCCTCCCGCAGTTCTAACTATGGCTACACCTTC. This codes for CASSASRSSNYGYTF.